This T cell receptor (beta chain) derives from a study of blood T cell repertoires in COVID-19. Across the study: COVID-19 samples collected from the United States, Italy and Spain covered acute and convalescent phases. PBMCs, B-cell-depleted T cells, or T cells were the source of the cDNA or gDNA that made up the material.

Trimming stripped 5 bases from V and 4 bases from J, with 16 bases between. The CDR3 runs to 15 residues. Per germline, CDR1 SGHTS and CDR2 YDEGEE. In the authors' workflow: Amplification of reference gene primers provided the estimated nucleated cell counts. TCRdb's table, derived via immunoSEQ multiplex PCR, lists solely in-frame clones and lacks some. V, J and clone size are taken as reported in that table, and D and trimming were inferred from the DNA itself. The sample consists of some 200,000 clones, more than 75% of them appearing once. Sequenced: peripheral blood. V and J are TRBV5-8 and TRBJ1-5, with D maybe TRBD1 (5 bases). This clonotype originated in a man younger than 30 with active or convalescent COVID-19. The CDR3 region has the DNA TGTGCCAGCAGGCTGGGGGGGAATGCAAATCAGCCCCAGCATTTT. Amino acids: CASRLGGNANQPQHF.